One and the same sample provided the 23 T cell receptor beta chains below, sequenced in a study of vaccination and CD4 T cells after COVID-19. The antigens these receptors bind are not known. This sample's treatment: roughly 10-day PBMC culture with coronavirus spike peptide pools or control peptides (ViraFEST assay). Sequencing of the DNA from cultured CD4+ T cells was carried out with the Oncomine TCR Beta short-read assay. One entry per CDR3 protein, called by TCRdb with MiXCR from the PCR reads. The sample has roughly 4,200 distinct CDR3 sequences; 43% are singletons. The sequenced sample consisted of CD4+ T cells from blood, cultured in vitro. The receptors were gathered from a human donor who had recovered from COVID-19.

The genes are TRBV6-2 or TRBV6-3 and TRBJ1-2; D perhaps matches TRBD1 (6 bases). The CDR3 sequence is 13 residues long. Germline CDR1 is MNHEY and CDR2 is SVGEGT. V lost 5 bases, J lost 3 bases, and 10 bases lay in between. CDR3: CASSKGQYYGYTF. The CDR3 DNA sequence: TGTGCCAGCAGTAAGGGACAATACTATGGCTACACCTTC.

The chain links TRBV24-1 to TRBJ2-3; D perhaps matches TRBD2 (6 bases). Germline V gene lookup returns CDR1 KGHDR and CDR2 SFDVKD. The CDR3 has 16 residues. The V and J ends lost 7 bases and 2 bases respectively, with 18 bases between them. Written as DNA, the CDR3 is TGTGCCACCAGCCCGTGGGGGGTTGGAGACACAGATACGCAGTATTTT. Amino acids: CATSPWGVGDTDTQYF.

To note about this clonotype: A single base separates this from a much larger clone, so it may be a read error. Because the CDR3's place on the DNA is in doubt, the DNA is left out and the CDR3 is given as listed by TCRdb. V usage is TRBV6-2 or TRBV6-3 and J usage is TRBJ1-2. The CDR3 has 14 residues if both end residues are counted. The V gene's germline CDR1 is MNHEY and CDR2 SVGEGT. The chain's CDR3 is CASTVGSGNYGYAF.

This clonotype was recorded a few times. The V and J genes are TRBV20-1 and TRBJ2-3, with 8 bases identical to TRBD2. CDR3 length: 15 residues. Trimming cost V 0 bases and J 1 base; bases outside gene matches: 3. Germline CDR1 and CDR2: DFQATT and SNEGSKA (reference sequence). The CDR3 DNA reads TGCAGTGCTAGAGAAGGGCGGGAGGGCACAGATACGCAGTATTTT. Protein product: CSAREGREGTDTQYF.

This clonotype was seen only a few times. This chain connects TRBV24-1 to TRBJ2-7; 9 bases align to TRBD1. The trim removed 4 bases at V and 12 bases at J, leaving 9 bases unmatched. Germline assignment: CDR1 KGHDR and CDR2 SFDVKD. The CDR3 runs 13 residues. The DNA of the CDR3 is TGTGCCACCAGTGACCCCGGGACAGGGAATCTGTACTTC. Amino acids: CATSDPGTGNLYF.

This clonotype has a handful of counts. The chain uses TRBV30 and TRBJ2-7; no clear D gene. The CDR3 runs to 11 residues. V lost 2 bases, J lost 7 bases, and 9 bases lay in between. In germline, CDR1 is GTSNPN, CDR2 SVGIG (reference sequence). As DNA, the CDR3 is TGTGCCTGGAGTAGGTTGTGGGAGCAGTACTTC. The encoded protein is CAWSRLWEQYF.

This clonotype was counted between two and nine times. The chain has TRBV20-1 and TRBJ1-5; TRBD1 agrees at 7 bases. The CDR3 runs to 15 residues. Germline-derived CDR1 and CDR2 are DFQATT and SNEGSKA (reference sequence). V lost 1 base to trimming and J lost 5 bases; unmatched junction nucleotides: 8. The CDR3 nucleotides are TGCAGTGCTAGAGGGCCAGGGGGATACGATCAGCCCCAGCATTTT. Its protein product is CSARGPGGYDQPQHF.

The chain recombines TRBV11-2 with TRBJ1-5; a possible D gene is TRBD1 (6 bases). Trimming removed 5 bases at V and 5 bases at J, with 13 bases between. The CDR3 consists of 14 residues. Germline V gene lookup returns CDR1 SGHAT and CDR2 FQNNGV. The chain's CDR3 is CASSHSGGHQPQHF. Written as DNA, the CDR3 is TGTGCCAGCAGCCACTCCGGGGGGCATCAGCCCCAGCATTTT.

This clonotype was counted a few times. The chain uses TRBV20-1 and TRBJ1-6, with D unclear. The CDR3 loop spans 15 amino acids. Trimming left V 6 bases short and J 2 bases short, with 14 bases between. Germline CDR1 and CDR2: DFQATT and SNEGSKA (reference sequence). The chain's CDR3 is CSAPEPGTYNSPLHF. The CDR3 DNA follows: TGCAGTGCCCCGGAACCGGGAACCTATAATTCACCCCTCCACTTT.

This chain links TRBV7-2 with TRBJ1-2; possible D gene TRBD1, 6 bases. The CDR3 contains 12 residues. With 4 bases removed from V and 12 bases from J, the gap between germline ends came to 15 bases. The germline V gene encodes CDR1 SGHTA and CDR2 FQGNSA. The CDR3 protein is CASSSPDRKNTF. The CDR3 nucleotides read TGTGCCAGCAGCTCGCCGGACAGAAAGAACACCTTC.

The chain uses TRBV20-1 and TRBJ2-3, with 7 bases aligning to TRBD2. The V segment lost 6 bases and the J segment 5 bases; nucleotides outside the gene matches: 8. The CDR3 is 13 residues long. Germline assignment: CDR1 DFQATT and CDR2 SNEGSKA (reference sequence). The CDR3 DNA reads as TGCAGTGCGCGAGCGGGGACTAAAGATACGCAGTATTTT. This translates into CSARAGTKDTQYF.

This clonotype turned up a few times. The chain recombines TRBV6-5 with TRBJ1-5; tentative D call: TRBD1 (5 bases). Germline V gives CDR1 MNHEY, CDR2 SVGAGI. The length of the CDR3 is 13 residues. The V end lost 2 bases, the J end lost 7 bases, and 9 bases lay between the germline ends. CDR3 sequence reads: CASSYRGTQPQHF. CDR3 DNA sequence: TGTGCCAGCAGTTACAGGGGAACGCAGCCCCAGCATTTT.

The rearrangement links TRBV6-1 to TRBJ2-7; 8 positions match TRBD2. The V gene end was trimmed by 2 bases and the J gene end by 3 bases; junction bases not matched to a gene: 9. Germline V CDR1 and CDR2: MNHNS, SASEGT. The CDR3 contains 16 residues. CDR3: CASSEWIWGLGYEQYF. The CDR3 region has the DNA TGTGCCAGCAGTGAATGGATATGGGGACTAGGCTACGAGCAGTACTTC.

This chain connects TRBV6-4 to TRBJ2-3; TRBD2 matches 10 bases. Germline loops: CDR1 MRHNA, CDR2 SNTAGT. V lost 5 bases to trimming and J lost 0 bases; unmatched junction nucleotides: 5. This CDR3 contains 16 residues. CDR3 nucleotide sequence: TGTGCCAGCAGTACAATAGCGGGAGGCAGCACAGATACGCAGTATTTT. It specifies CASSTIAGGSTDTQYF.

The chain couples TRBV7-3 to TRBJ1-1; D remains ambiguous. The CDR3 sequence is 11 residues long. Germline V gene lookup returns CDR1 SGHTA and CDR2 FQGTGA. V shed 5 bases and J shed 10 bases, with 11 bases lying between them. CDR3 in DNA: TGTGCCAGCAGCCCCGACCGTGGAGCTTTCTTT. Its protein product is CASSPDRGAFF.

This clonotype was seen more than once but under ten times. The chain uses TRBV18 and TRBJ2-7, with TRBD2 matching over 7 bases. The CDR3 is 16 residues long. CDR1 KGHSH and CDR2 LQKENI come from the germline V gene. Trimming removed 2 bases from V and 2 bases from J; junction bases left unmatched: 9. CDR3 protein: CASSPATSAKAYEQYF. The CDR3 DNA is TGTGCCAGCTCACCAGCTACTAGCGCAAAAGCCTACGAGCAGTACTTC. Together with reference TRBV18 and TRBJ2-7, the CDR3 gives the full variable domain: NAGVMQNPRHLVRRRGQEARLRCSPMKGHSHVYWYRQLPEEGLKFMVYLQKENIIDESGMPKERFSAEFPKEGPSILRIQQVVRGDSAAYFCASSPATSAKAYEQYFGPGTRLTVT.

The CDR3, as DNA: TGTGCCAGCAGCTTAGGGGCCATACAGGGCGGTGGAGGGACCCAGTACTTC. Translation gives CASSLGAIQGGGGTQYF. The V call is TRBV7-2, the J call TRBJ2-5, with D maybe TRBD1 (6 bases). Germline CDR1 is SGHTA and CDR2 is FQGNSA. V was trimmed by 1 base and J by 7 bases, leaving 22 bases between them. CDR3 length: 17 residues.

The V and J genes are TRBV18 and TRBJ2-3, with no clear D. The V and J ends lost 5 bases and 6 bases respectively, with 12 bases between them. Germline V gene lookup returns CDR1 KGHSH and CDR2 LQKENI. The CDR3 runs 13 residues. The CDR3 DNA reads as TGTGCCAGCTCATCGACGTTTGGGGATACGCAGTATTTT. Its translation is CASSSTFGDTQYF. Combining the CDR3 with reference TRBV18 and TRBJ2-3 gives the whole variable domain NAGVMQNPRHLVRRRGQEARLRCSPMKGHSHVYWYRQLPEEGLKFMVYLQKENIIDESGMPKERFSAEFPKEGPSILRIQQVVRGDSAAYFCASSSTFGDTQYFGPGTRLTVL.

The chain couples TRBV6-2 or TRBV6-3 to TRBJ2-5; D call uncertain. Germline V gene lookup returns CDR1 MNHEY and CDR2 SVGEGT. V was shortened by 2 bases and J by 0 bases, with 13 bases between the two germline ends. There are 16 residues in the CDR3. The CDR3, as DNA: TGTGCCAGCAGTTACCCCCCGGACCGGAACCAAGAGACCCAGTACTTC. Translating gives CASSYPPDRNQETQYF.

The chain links TRBV20-1 to TRBJ1-1; D is possibly TRBD1 (5 bases). V shed 5 bases and J shed 0 bases, with 16 bases lying between them. From germline, CDR1 is DFQATT and CDR2 SNEGSKA (reference sequence). The CDR3 runs 15 residues. CDR3 loop: CSAVTDVPMNTEAFF. The CDR3 DNA sequence: TGCAGTGCTGTGACAGATGTCCCTATGAACACTGAAGCTTTCTTT.

The CDR3 region is CASSPTGGETQYF. CDR3 in DNA: TGTGCCAGCAGTCCCACAGGGGGCGAGACCCAGTACTTC. The chain employs TRBV6-1 and TRBJ2-5; 9 bases agree with TRBD1. With 5 bases clipped from V and 5 bases from J, the junction kept 3 bases outside the gene matches. The CDR3 sequence is 13 residues long. Germline V lookup: CDR1 MNHNS, CDR2 SASEGT.

The CDR3 reads CASSLGRAGLEQYF. The CDR3 DNA is TGCGCCAGCAGCTTGGGACGAGCCGGTCTCGAGCAGTACTTC. The chain links TRBV5-1 to TRBJ2-7; D is undetermined. Per the germline V gene, CDR1 is SGHRS and CDR2 is YFSETQ. V was clipped by 0 bases and J by 6 bases, with 13 bases between them. The CDR3 runs to 14 residues.

The V gene is TRBV30, the J gene TRBJ1-6; D might be TRBD1 (5 bases). Looked up from germline, CDR1 is GTSNPN and CDR2 is SVGIG (reference sequence). The CDR3 spans 13 residues. The V and J ends lost 0 bases and 11 bases respectively, with 11 bases between them. The DNA of the CDR3 is TGTGCCTGGAGTGTTACAGGCTGGGCACCCCTCCACTTT. This encodes CAWSVTGWAPLHF.